This T cell receptor (beta chain) was documented in a study of spatial heterogeneity in lung cancer. Study information: In raw reads, more than nine appearances on average were recorded for each unique TCR and UMI combination.

The time point is: sample taken at primary tumor resection. Unsorted whole RNA samples from tumor, nontumor lung or frozen PBMC were sequenced. In the case of this clonotype: This beta chain lies outside the target of a library built for alpha chains; its clone size means little.

V lost 2 bases and J 7 bases, leaving 9 bases between the germline ends. The CDR3 has 14 residues. Germline assignment: CDR1 SNHLY and CDR2 FYNNEI. TCR cDNA molecules each had a unique molecular identifier. TCRdb ran MiXCR on the 5' RACE reads and lists one entry per CDR3 protein. This sample has about 10,000 distinct CDR3 sequences, with nearly 4% found just once. The source of this sequence is a male donor with early-stage non-small cell lung cancer. Sequencing used normal lung tissue next to the tumor, obtained at surgery. J is TRBJ1-6 and V is TRBV2; D is uncertain. CDR3 amino acids: CASSEKGINSPLHF. CDR3 nucleotide sequence: TGTGCCAGCAGTGAAAAAGGGATAAATTCACCCCTCCACTTT.